This T cell receptor (beta chain) was recovered during a study of T cell responses to AZD1222 COVID-19 vaccine. On this clone itself: Its antigen remains unknown.

Trimming shortened V by 4 bases and J by 4 bases, and 18 bases separated the two germline ends. Germline loops: CDR1 SGHDN, CDR2 FVKESK. This CDR3 spans 16 amino acids. Data came from immunoSEQ multiplex PCR; TCRdb stores just in-frame clones and leaves some out. The profile shows approximately 150,000 clones, approximately 88% of them singletons. Study-wide findings and caveats: After the peak T cell response, and only then, were repertoires sampled. Clonal diversity may have been underestimated, and the donors were mostly white British, with more females than males. Targeting of unmutated variant regions was reportedly seen in nearly half of spike-specific TCRs. Only five or six AZD1222 recipients tested seropositive at baseline.

The origin of this receptor is an adult who received the MenACWY meningococcal vaccine as a control. Source: peripheral blood, taken 28 days after the second dose of the MenACWY control vaccine. The chain employs TRBV14 and TRBJ2-3; TRBD2 might be the D (6 bases). CDR3 region: CASSRRDFLAADTQYF. The CDR3 DNA reads TGTGCCAGCAGCCGAAGGGACTTCCTCGCAGCAGATACGCAGTATTTT.